This TCR beta chain was profiled in a study of T cells in Graves' hyperthyroidism and ophthalmopathy. Researchers barred patients who had uncontrolled infection, other autoimmune disease, pregnancy or lactation. Note on this clonotype: Antigen unknown.

Study-level results: Most thyroid clonotypes with frequency above 0.001 were detected in blood.

RNA transcripts served as the template for amplifying TCR beta CDR3 regions. Primed by the HTBI set, a first-round RT-PCR was run on the TCR CDR3. TCRdb reprocessed the multiplex PCR reads with MiXCR, giving one entry per CDR3 protein. There are 650,000 to 800,000 distinct CDR3 sequences in the sample; 45% occur only once, and under 8% lies in the top ten. V was clipped by 1 base and J by 1 base, with 11 bases between them. CDR1 is DFQATT, CDR2 SNEGSKA, per germline (reference sequence). The CDR3 sequence is 14 residues long. Sequencing was performed on peripheral blood or thyroid tissue (not recorded which). This sequence originates from an adult man with Graves' disease, either hyperthyroidism or ophthalmopathy (not recorded which). V gene TRBV20-1 combines with J gene TRBJ2-7; TRBD1 or TRBD2 may be the D gene (5 bases each). The DNA for the CDR3 is TGCAGTGCTAGAGGGGACGTTGGGTCCTACGAGCAGTACTTC. This sequence encodes CSARGDVGSYEQYF.